The 20 T cell receptor beta chains below come from one sample, sequenced in a study of T cell responses to AZD1222 COVID-19 vaccine. TCRdb's table, derived via immunoSEQ multiplex PCR, lists solely in-frame clones and lacks some. This table has about 110,000 clones, more than 80% appearing once. The source was peripheral blood, collected on day 0 of AZD1222 vaccination. These TCRs come from an adult in good health.

The gene calls are TRBV9 and TRBJ2-5; 12 nucleotides align to TRBD1. V lost 6 bases and J lost 1; bases outside the gene matches: 4. CDR3 length: 15 residues. Germline V gene data show CDR1 as SGDLS and CDR2 as YYNGEE. The CDR3 here is CASTRGQGAQETQYF. CDR3 in DNA: TGTGCCAGCACCCGGGGACAGGGGGCCCAAGAGACCCAGTACTTC.

CDR3 residues: CASSPEGPNGYTF. DNA for the CDR3: TGTGCCAGCAGTCCAGAGGGTCCCAATGGCTACACCTTC. The V call is TRBV12-3 or TRBV12-4, the J call TRBJ1-2, with D uncertain. This CDR3 has 13 residues. V was shortened by 5 bases and J by 6 bases, with 13 bases between the two germline ends.

This chain joins TRBV9 and TRBJ2-5; D possibly corresponds to TRBD1 (6 bases). The ends were cut back, 0 bases at V and 4 bases at J, with 10 bases in the middle. This CDR3 is built from 14 residues. From germline, CDR1 is SGDLS and CDR2 YYNGEE. The CDR3 sequence: CASSVVGDIETQYF. CDR3 bases: TGTGCCAGCAGCGTAGTGGGGGACATAGAGACCCAGTACTTC. The full variable domain, its missing parts supplied by reference TRBV9 and TRBJ2-5, is DSGVTQTPKHLITATGQRVTLRCSPRSGDLSVYWYQQSLDQGLQFLIQYYNGEERAKGNILERFSAQQFPDLHSELNLSSLELGDSALYFCASSVVGDIETQYFGPGTRLLVL.

The chain is built from TRBV13 and TRBJ1-5; tentatively, D is TRBD1 (6 bases). Germline V CDR1 and CDR2: PRHDT, FYEKMQ (reference sequence). Trimming took off 0 bases at V and 2 bases at J, with 11 bases between the two ends. The CDR3 extends over 16 amino acids. The CDR3 loop reads CASSLGGRGGNQPQHF. The CDR3 DNA sequence: TGTGCCAGCAGCTTAGGCGGCAGGGGTGGCAATCAGCCCCAGCATTTT.

This chain uses TRBV5-4 with TRBJ1-4; D ambiguous. The ends were cut back, 5 bases at V and 0 bases at J, with 11 bases in the middle. The CDR3 sequence is 15 residues long. The germline CDR1 and CDR2 sequences are SGHNT and YYREEE (reference sequence). For the CDR3, the DNA is TGTGCCAGCAGATCGGGGTTAGCAACTAATGAAAAACTGTTTTTT. It translates to CASRSGLATNEKLFF.

This chain links TRBV6-5 with TRBJ2-2; tentatively, D is TRBD1 (6 bases). The length of the CDR3 is 16 residues. Trimming removed 2 bases at V and 3 bases at J, with 13 bases between. CDR1 MNHEY and CDR2 SVGAGI come from the germline V gene. CDR3 nucleotides: TGTGCCAGCAGTTACCGACAGGCCACGGACACCGGGGAGCTGTTTTTT. This codes for CASSYRQATDTGELFF.

Only one count was recorded for this clone. V and J are TRBV7-2 and TRBJ2-7, with 9 nucleotides matching TRBD1. The CDR3 has 14 amino acids. Germline V lookup: CDR1 SGHTA, CDR2 FQGNSA. V was pared by 5 bases and J by 6 bases, with 8 bases of the junction left unmatched. As DNA, the CDR3 is TGTGCCAGCAGCGGACGGACAGGGGAGGGCGAGCAGTACTTC. Translation gives CASSGRTGEGEQYF.

The chain combines TRBV7-9 with TRBJ2-7; D possibly corresponds to TRBD1 (7 bases). This CDR3 is built from 15 residues. Germline V gene sequence: CDR1 SEHNR, CDR2 FQNEAQ (reference sequence). V was shortened by 5 bases and J by 0 bases, with 14 bases between the two germline ends. As DNA, the CDR3 is TGTGCCAGCAGCCAGGGGGGCGATAGCTCCTACGAGCAGTACTTC. Encoded protein: CASSQGGDSSYEQYF.

This clone appeared a single time. The J gene is TRBJ2-7, the V gene TRBV15; TRBD2 matches at 8 bases. Germline-derived CDR1 and CDR2 are LNHNV and YYDKDF (reference sequence). The CDR3 loop spans 16 amino acids. Unmatched junction bases numbered 10, after V lost 0 bases and J lost 6 bases. The CDR3 spells CATSREVSGSKGEQYF. The CDR3 DNA follows: TGTGCCACCAGCAGAGAAGTAAGCGGGAGTAAGGGCGAGCAGTACTTC.

The rearrangement links TRBV2 to TRBJ2-7; D may correspond to TRBD1 or TRBD2 (5 bases each). V shed 7 bases and J shed 5 bases, with 12 bases lying between them. This CDR3 is built from 12 residues. The germline CDR1 and CDR2 sequences are SNHLY and FYNNEI. This CDR3 is CASNEGFDEQYF. The CDR3 DNA is TGTGCCAGCAATGAGGGGTTCGACGAGCAGTACTTC.

The chain combines TRBV6-1 with TRBJ1-6, with D uncertain. CDR1 is MNHNS, CDR2 SASEGT, per germline. V dropped 2 bases and J dropped 7 bases, with 6 bases sitting between them. CDR3 length equals 13 residues. The CDR3 DNA reads as TGTGCCAGCAGTGAAAGGTTAAATTCACCCCTCCACTTT. This gives the protein CASSERLNSPLHF.

The chain carries TRBV7-9 and TRBJ2-1, with 11 bases aligning to TRBD2. In germline, CDR1 is SEHNR, CDR2 FQNEAQ (reference sequence). This CDR3 spans 15 amino acids. The V and J ends lost 5 bases and 8 bases, in that order; junction bases with no gene match: 8. CDR3 bases: TGTGCCAGCAGCCCTCTAGCGGGAGGCGCCCATGAGCAGTTCTTC. Translation: CASSPLAGGAHEQFF.

About this clone: In the same sample, other DNA sequences code for this CDR3. This CDR3 reads CASSPGRDQPQHF. In DNA, the CDR3 is TGTGCCAGCTCACCGGGGCGGGATCAGCCCCAGCATTTT. The chain employs TRBV18 and TRBJ1-5, with D tentatively TRBD1 (5 bases). Trimming cost V 3 bases and J 5 bases, with 8 bases left between them. The germline V gene encodes CDR1 KGHSH and CDR2 LQKENI. This CDR3 is built from 13 residues.

The V call is TRBV19, the J call TRBJ1-6, with 10 positions matching TRBD1. Germline CDR1 is LNHDA and CDR2 is SQIVND (reference sequence). This CDR3 region has 15 residues. V lost 8 bases and J lost 7; bases outside the gene matches: 8. This chain's CDR3 is CASGDRGQGNSPLHF. The CDR3 DNA reads TGTGCCAGTGGGGACCGGGGACAGGGGAATTCACCCCTCCACTTT.

The chain has TRBV7-3 and TRBJ2-3; no firm D call. V was trimmed by 5 bases and J by 0 bases, leaving 9 bases between them. Germline assignment: CDR1 SGHTA and CDR2 FQGTGA. The CDR3 runs 14 residues. CDR3 amino acids: CASSPISSTDTQYF. The CDR3 DNA reads as TGTGCCAGCAGCCCAATTTCTAGCACAGATACGCAGTATTTT.

The rearrangement joins TRBV30 to TRBJ1-2, with unresolved D. Trimming took 1 base from V and 8 from J, leaving 11 bases between them. Germline-derived CDR1 and CDR2 are GTSNPN and SVGIG (reference sequence). The CDR3 is 12 amino acids. This CDR3 is CAWSAEAGGYTF. The CDR3, as DNA: TGTGCCTGGAGTGCCGAAGCCGGGGGCTACACCTTC. Looking up the rest from reference TRBV30 and TRBJ1-2 gives the full variable domain: SQTIHQWPATLVQPVGSPLSLECTVEGTSNPNLYWYRQAAGRGLQLLFYSVGIGQISSEVPQNLSASRPQDRQFILSSKKLLLSDSGFYLCAWSAEAGGYTFGSGTRLTVV.

V gene TRBV6-5 combines with J gene TRBJ1-1, with D uncertain. Germline CDR1 is MNHEY and CDR2 is SVGAGI. Trimming took 3 bases from V and 3 from J, leaving 5 bases between them. This CDR3 has 12 residues. CDR3 nucleotide sequence: TGTGCCAGCAGTTATAGGGACACTGAAGCTTTCTTT. Its protein product is CASSYRDTEAFF.

The rearrangement uses TRBV11-3 and TRBJ1-2; TRBD1 is a possible D gene (6 bases). CDR1 and CDR2 (germline): SGHNT, YENEEA. V was cut by 4 bases and J by 4 bases, with 13 bases left in between. The CDR3 runs to 14 residues. CDR3 DNA sequence: TGTGCCAGCAGCTCGCACAGGGAACCCTATGGCTACACCTTC. Amino acid sequence: CASSSHREPYGYTF.

The gene calls are TRBV28 and TRBJ1-2; no firm D call. Trimming shortened V by 3 bases and J by 8 bases, and 10 bases separated the two germline ends. This CDR3 spans 12 amino acids. Germline V lookup: CDR1 MDHEN, CDR2 SYDVKM. In nucleotides, the CDR3 is TGTGCCAGCAGTTTTCAGAGGTTCGGCTACACCTTC. Translating gives CASSFQRFGYTF.

This CDR3 reads CATSEPTGGRETQYF. Here the CDR3 DNA reads TGTGCCACCAGTGAACCAACAGGGGGCCGGGAGACCCAGTACTTC. The chain couples TRBV24-1 to TRBJ2-5; the match to TRBD1 covers 9 bases. Germline assignment: CDR1 KGHDR and CDR2 SFDVKD. V shed 4 bases, J shed 5 bases, and the junction held 7 bases outside the gene matches. The CDR3 extends over 15 amino acids.